The 18 T cell receptor beta chains in this list originate from one sample, sequenced in a study of blood T cell repertoires in COVID-19. Data came from immunoSEQ multiplex PCR; TCRdb stores just in-frame clones and leaves some out. The table records about 40,000 clones, 60% to 80% of them present only once. The sequenced material came from peripheral blood. These TCRs come from an older woman with acute or convalescent COVID-19.

The gene calls are TRBV18 and TRBJ1-1; TRBD1 is a possible D gene (5 bases). The V end was cut by 3 bases, the J end by 3 bases, with 14 bases between. CDR3 size: 15 residues. Germline assignment: CDR1 KGHSH and CDR2 LQKENI. Written as DNA, the CDR3 is TGTGCCAGCTCACCTTTAAGGCCGGGGGACACTGAAGCTTTCTTT. Amino acids: CASSPLRPGDTEAFF.

The chain combines TRBV29-1 with TRBJ2-1; 7 bases are a match to TRBD2. Germline trimming cut 5 bases from V and 0 bases from J; bases unmatched to any gene: 7. CDR1 is SQVTM, CDR2 ANQGSEA, per germline. CDR3 length equals 15 residues. DNA of the CDR3: TGCAGCGTTCCCAGCGGGGCCAGCTCCTACAATGAGCAGTTCTTC. This gives the protein CSVPSGASSYNEQFF.

J is TRBJ2-2 and V is TRBV28, with TRBD1 matching 7 bases. The germline V gene encodes CDR1 MDHEN and CDR2 SYDVKM. This CDR3 region has 16 residues. V dropped 4 bases and J dropped 3; count of bases not matched to a gene: 8. The chain's CDR3 is CASSSIPQGYTGELFF. The DNA for the CDR3 is TGTGCCAGCAGTTCGATTCCACAGGGGTACACCGGGGAGCTGTTTTTT.

This chain connects TRBV19 to TRBJ1-1, with D unresolved. With 6 bases removed from V and 4 bases from J, the gap between germline ends came to 15 bases. Germline CDR1 and CDR2: LNHDA and SQIVND (reference sequence). The CDR3 runs to 14 residues. The DNA of the CDR3 is TGTGCCAGTAGGTTCACGGGAACCGGCACTGAAGCTTTCTTT. It specifies CASRFTGTGTEAFF.

The chain has TRBV30 and TRBJ1-1; no clear D gene. Germline V gives CDR1 GTSNPN, CDR2 SVGIG (reference sequence). V lost 3 bases and J lost 2, with 7 bases in between. The CDR3 runs to 12 residues. CDR3 DNA sequence: TGTGCCTGGAGGACATCAAACACTGAAGCTTTCTTT. It yields the protein CAWRTSNTEAFF.

The J gene is TRBJ2-1, the V gene TRBV6-5, with D unresolved. Trimming removed 4 bases from V and 12 bases from J, with 13 bases in between. This CDR3 spans 12 amino acids. Germline V gives CDR1 MNHEY, CDR2 SVGAGI. This CDR3 is CASSSWADRQFF. DNA for the CDR3: TGTGCCAGCAGTTCGTGGGCCGACCGGCAGTTCTTC.

The J gene is TRBJ1-5, the V gene TRBV18, with TRBD1 as a possible D gene (5 bases). Germline V gives CDR1 KGHSH, CDR2 LQKENI. V dropped 2 bases and J dropped 6 bases, with 8 bases sitting between them. The CDR3 runs 13 residues. This chain's CDR3 is CASSPGAGQPQHF. CDR3 DNA: TGTGCCAGCTCACCAGGGGCAGGTCAGCCCCAGCATTTT.

The chain combines TRBV27 with TRBJ2-7; TRBD1 might be the D (6 bases). CDR1 is MNHEY and CDR2 is SMNVEV in the germline V gene (reference sequence). The CDR3 contains 14 residues. Trimming took off 6 bases at V and 2 bases at J, with 14 bases between the two ends. CDR3 amino acids: CASRSPGHPYEQYF. The CDR3 DNA reads as TGTGCCAGCAGATCGCCGGGACACCCCTACGAGCAGTACTTC.

This clone has more than one count but fewer than ten. DNA of the CDR3: TGTGCCAGCAGTTTAGGGACAGGGTTTAATGAAAAACTGTTTTTT. Its protein product is CASSLGTGFNEKLFF. The chain recombines TRBV28 with TRBJ1-4; TRBD1 aligns across 9 bases. The CDR3 consists of 15 residues. Per the germline V gene, CDR1 is MDHEN and CDR2 is SYDVKM. J was trimmed by 4 bases and V by 2 bases; bases with no gene match: 2.

The chain employs TRBV5-6 and TRBJ2-7, with a possible D match to TRBD2 (6 bases). The CDR3 loop spans 15 amino acids. Germline loops: CDR1 SGHDT, CDR2 YYEEEE. V gave up 1 base and J gave up 4 bases, with 15 bases separating them. Written as DNA, the CDR3 is TGTGCCAGCAGCTTGAGAGGAGGGAGCGGTTACGAGCAGTACTTC. It translates to CASSLRGGSGYEQYF. Variable domain in full (rest from reference TRBV5-6 and TRBJ2-7): DAGVTQSPTHLIKTRGQQVTLRCSPKSGHDTVSWYQQALGQGPQFIFQYYEEEERQRGNFPDRFSGHQFPNYSSELNVNALLLGDSALYLCASSLRGGSGYEQYFGPGTRLTVT.

The CDR3 nucleotides are TGCAGTGCTAGCCCTCAAGAGACCCAGTACTTC. Encoded protein: CSASPQETQYF. This chain uses TRBV20-1 with TRBJ2-5; D is undetermined. Looked up from germline, CDR1 is DFQATT and CDR2 is SNEGSKA (reference sequence). This CDR3 is 11 amino acids long. V lost 3 bases to trimming and J lost 2 bases, with 4 bases between them.

This chain joins TRBV18 and TRBJ1-1; D is perhaps TRBD1 (5 bases). V lost 1 base and J 1 base, leaving 13 bases between the germline ends. Germline CDR1 reads KGHSH; CDR2 reads LQKENI. The CDR3 extends over 16 amino acids. CDR3 sequence reads: CASSPQAAGWNTEAFF. CDR3 coding DNA: TGTGCCAGCTCACCACAGGCTGCAGGGTGGAACACTGAAGCTTTCTTT.

This chain links TRBV5-6 with TRBJ1-1; no clear D. With 0 bases removed from V and 1 base from J, the gap between germline ends came to 7 bases. The germline CDR1 and CDR2 sequences are SGHDT and YYEEEE. The CDR3 consists of 14 residues. The CDR3 DNA reads as TGTGCCAGCAGCTTGGCTCCGGGGAACACTGAAGCTTTCTTT. The encoded protein is CASSLAPGNTEAFF.

This sequence joins TRBV5-1 and TRBJ1-1; D is uncertain. The CDR3 loop spans 16 amino acids. Germline V gene data show CDR1 as SGHRS and CDR2 as YFSETQ. The V and J ends lost 0 bases and 0 bases respectively, with 12 bases between them. CDR3 region: CASSLERGPMNTEAFF. The DNA for the CDR3 is TGCGCCAGCAGCTTGGAACGAGGGCCCATGAACACTGAAGCTTTCTTT.

This clone has more than one count but fewer than ten. This sequence joins TRBV5-1 and TRBJ2-7; TRBD1 matches at 8 bases. The germline V gene encodes CDR1 SGHRS and CDR2 YFSETQ. This CDR3 is 14 amino acids long. Germline trimming cut 0 bases from V and 7 bases from J; bases unmatched to any gene: 6. The CDR3 DNA sequence: TGCGCCAGCAGCTTGGGGCAGGGGGCGAGGGAGCAGTACTTC. Translated, it gives CASSLGQGAREQYF.

This clone was observed a few times. This chain connects TRBV7-8 to TRBJ2-2, with 8 positions matching TRBD1. CDR3 length equals 15 residues. J lost 5 bases, V lost 1 base, and 3 bases had no gene match. Germline assignment: CDR1 SGHVS and CDR2 FQNEAQ. The CDR3 here is CASSLVTGGTGELFF. DNA of the CDR3: TGTGCCAGCAGCTTAGTTACAGGGGGGACCGGGGAGCTGTTTTTT.

The V gene is TRBV3-1 (or the pseudogene TRBV3-2), the J gene TRBJ2-7; 7 bases fit TRBD2. The CDR3 covers 15 residues. The germline CDR1 and CDR2 sequences are LGHDT and YNNKEL (reference sequence). V dropped 0 bases and J dropped 1; count of bases not matched to a gene: 3. The CDR3 DNA sequence: TGTGCCAGCAGCCAAGATTGGCGGGAGTCCTACGAGCAGTACTTC. Translating it yields CASSQDWRESYEQYF.

The chain combines TRBV2 with TRBJ2-7; 8 bases fit TRBD1. This CDR3 is 14 amino acids long. Germline CDR1 reads SNHLY; CDR2 reads FYNNEI. V trimming: 5 bases; J trimming: 4 bases; junction bases outside the gene matches: 7. The CDR3 DNA sequence: TGTGCCAGCAGTAGACAGGGGCGGGGATACGAGCAGTACTTC. Translated: CASSRQGRGYEQYF.